This TCR beta chain was documented in a study of shared clonotypes between healthy human individuals. Points from the study as a whole: With a few donors compared, around 4.7% of naive CD4 clonotypes were shared. Read depth was anticipated to influence clonotype sharing among donors.

This CDR3 is 15 amino acids long. V lost 0 bases to trimming and J lost 4 bases, with 11 bases between them. In germline, CDR1 is SGHRS, CDR2 YFSETQ. In the source study's methods: Owing to the provision of junction-only sequences devoid of quality scores by immunoSEQ, filtering differed. Here immunoSEQ multiplex PCR was the method, and the copy in TCRdb shows in-frame clones only, minus some. Clone size and V and J calls were adopted from that table, with D and trimming inferred from the DNA. The sample holds 2 million to 2.5 million clones, just over 90% seen once. As for this clone: Its target is not known.

What was sequenced was naive CD4+ T cells from PBMCs. Subset noted: CD45RA+ positively selected. This receptor was taken from a man between 18 and 35 years old in good health. Some clones in this sample may be carry-over from other donors' samples. V is TRBV5-1 and J is TRBJ1-5; no clear D. The CDR3 is CASSLAGERNQPQHF. For the CDR3, the DNA is TGCGCCAGCAGCTTGGCCGGGGAACGAAATCAGCCCCAGCATTTT.